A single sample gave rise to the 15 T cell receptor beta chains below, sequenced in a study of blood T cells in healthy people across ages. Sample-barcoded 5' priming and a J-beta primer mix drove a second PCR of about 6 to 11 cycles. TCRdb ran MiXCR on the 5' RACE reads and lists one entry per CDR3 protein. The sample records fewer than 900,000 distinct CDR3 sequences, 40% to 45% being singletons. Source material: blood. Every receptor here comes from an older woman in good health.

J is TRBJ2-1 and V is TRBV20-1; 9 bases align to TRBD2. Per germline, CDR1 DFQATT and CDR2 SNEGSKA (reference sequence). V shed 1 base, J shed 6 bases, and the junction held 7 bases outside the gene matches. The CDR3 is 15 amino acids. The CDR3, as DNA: TGCAGTGCTAGAGGAGCGAGCGGGAGGATCAATGAGCAGTTCTTC. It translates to CSARGASGRINEQFF.

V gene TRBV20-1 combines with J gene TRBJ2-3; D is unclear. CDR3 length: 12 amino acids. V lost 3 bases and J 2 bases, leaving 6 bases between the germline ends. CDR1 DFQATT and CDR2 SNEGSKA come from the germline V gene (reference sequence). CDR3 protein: CSASRTTDTQYF. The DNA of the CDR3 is TGCAGTGCTAGTAGGACCACAGATACGCAGTATTTT.

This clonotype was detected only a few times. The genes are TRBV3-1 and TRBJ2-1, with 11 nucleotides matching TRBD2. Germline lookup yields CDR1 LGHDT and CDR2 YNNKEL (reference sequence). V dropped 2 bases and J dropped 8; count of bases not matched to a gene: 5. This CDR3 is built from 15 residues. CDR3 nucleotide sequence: TGTGCCAGCAGCCAAACTAGCGGGAGCGGCGATGAGCAGTTCTTC. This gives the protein CASSQTSGSGDEQFF.

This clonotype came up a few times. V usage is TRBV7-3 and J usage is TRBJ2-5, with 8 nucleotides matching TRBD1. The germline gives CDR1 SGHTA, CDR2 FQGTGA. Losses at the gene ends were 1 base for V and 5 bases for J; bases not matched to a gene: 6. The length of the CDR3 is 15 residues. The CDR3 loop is CASSLNRGNGETQYF. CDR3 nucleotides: TGTGCCAGCAGCTTAAACAGGGGGAACGGGGAGACCCAGTACTTC.

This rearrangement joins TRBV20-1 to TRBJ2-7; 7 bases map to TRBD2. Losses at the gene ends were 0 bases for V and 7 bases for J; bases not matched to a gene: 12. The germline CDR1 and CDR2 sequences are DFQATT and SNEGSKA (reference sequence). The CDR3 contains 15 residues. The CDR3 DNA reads TGCAGTGCTAGAGATCCTAGGCGGGACTACAATGAGCAGTACTTC. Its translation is CSARDPRRDYNEQYF.

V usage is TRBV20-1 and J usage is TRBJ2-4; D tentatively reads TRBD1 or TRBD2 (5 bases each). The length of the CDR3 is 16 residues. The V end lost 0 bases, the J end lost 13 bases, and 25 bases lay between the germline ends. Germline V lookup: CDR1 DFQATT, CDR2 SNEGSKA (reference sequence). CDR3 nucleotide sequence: TGCAGTGCTAGAGATCCCTGGACTGGGACCTACAATGAGCAGTACTTC. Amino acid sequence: CSARDPWTGTYNEQYF.

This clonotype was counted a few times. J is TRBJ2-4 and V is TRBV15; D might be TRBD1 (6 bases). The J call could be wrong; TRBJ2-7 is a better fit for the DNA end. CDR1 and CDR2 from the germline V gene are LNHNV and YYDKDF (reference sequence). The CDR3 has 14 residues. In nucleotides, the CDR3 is TGTGCCACCAGCACCCACAGGGTTACCTACGAGCAGTACTTC. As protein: CATSTHRVTYEQYF.

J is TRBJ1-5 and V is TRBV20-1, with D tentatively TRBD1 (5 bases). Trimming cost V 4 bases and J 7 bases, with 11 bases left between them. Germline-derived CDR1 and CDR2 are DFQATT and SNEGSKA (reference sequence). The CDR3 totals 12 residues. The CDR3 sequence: CSAIGAPQPQHF. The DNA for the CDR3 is TGCAGTGCTATAGGGGCTCCCCAGCCCCAGCATTTT.

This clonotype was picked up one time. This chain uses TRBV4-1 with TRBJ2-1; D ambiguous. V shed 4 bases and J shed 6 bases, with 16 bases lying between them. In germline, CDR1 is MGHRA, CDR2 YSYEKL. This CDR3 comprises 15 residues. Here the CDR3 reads CASSLRANRLNEQFF. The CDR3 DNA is TGCGCCAGCAGCCTCCGAGCGAACCGGCTCAATGAGCAGTTCTTC.

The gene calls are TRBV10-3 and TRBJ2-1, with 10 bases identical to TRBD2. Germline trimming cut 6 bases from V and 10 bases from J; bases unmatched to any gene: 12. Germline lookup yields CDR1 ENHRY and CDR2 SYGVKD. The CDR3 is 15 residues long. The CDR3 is CAIRNSGTSDQEQFF. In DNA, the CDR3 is TGTGCCATCAGGAATTCCGGGACTAGCGACCAGGAGCAGTTCTTC.

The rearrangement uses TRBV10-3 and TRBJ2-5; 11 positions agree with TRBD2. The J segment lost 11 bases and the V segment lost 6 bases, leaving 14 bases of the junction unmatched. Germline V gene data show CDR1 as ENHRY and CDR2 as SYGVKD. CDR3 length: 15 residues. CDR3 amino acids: CAISRLAGSDNEQYF. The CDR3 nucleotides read TGTGCCATCAGCCGACTAGCGGGGTCAGATAATGAGCAGTACTTC.

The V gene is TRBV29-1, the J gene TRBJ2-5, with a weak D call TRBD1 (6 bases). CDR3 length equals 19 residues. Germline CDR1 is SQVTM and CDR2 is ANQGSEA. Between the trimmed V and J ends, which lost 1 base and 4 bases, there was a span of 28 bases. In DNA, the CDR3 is TGCAGCGTTGAAGTCGGCAACCGACGGGACACCTACCCAACAGAGACCCAGTACTTC. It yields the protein CSVEVGNRRDTYPTETQYF.

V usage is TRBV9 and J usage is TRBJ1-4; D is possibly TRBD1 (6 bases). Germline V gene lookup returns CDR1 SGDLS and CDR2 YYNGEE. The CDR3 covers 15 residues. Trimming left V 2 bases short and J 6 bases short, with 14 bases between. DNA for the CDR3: TGTGCCAGCAGCGTGGGGGGCTTCCTCGATGAAAAACTGTTTTTT. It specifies CASSVGGFLDEKLFF.

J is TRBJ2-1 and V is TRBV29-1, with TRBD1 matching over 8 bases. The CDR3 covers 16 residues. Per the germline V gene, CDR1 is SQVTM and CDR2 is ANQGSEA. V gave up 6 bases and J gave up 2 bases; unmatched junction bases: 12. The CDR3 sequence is CSVTGQAMGTYNEQFF. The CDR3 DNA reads TGCAGCGTGACGGGACAGGCGATGGGGACCTACAATGAGCAGTTCTTC.

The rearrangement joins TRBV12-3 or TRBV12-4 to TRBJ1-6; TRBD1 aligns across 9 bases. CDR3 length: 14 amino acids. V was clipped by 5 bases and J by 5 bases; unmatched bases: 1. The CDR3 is CASSGQGNNSPLHF. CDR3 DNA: TGTGCCAGCAGTGGACAGGGGAATAATTCACCCCTCCACTTT.